The 8 T cell receptor beta chains reported below all come from one sample, sequenced in a study of T-cell memory formation after mild COVID-19 (dated by TCRdb to the early 2020s). The library was built by means of 5' RACE. The instrument given in TCRdb is Illumina NovaSeq 6000. Starting from the raw public reads, TCRdb applied fastp trimming at Q25, assembled clones with MiXCR and retained in-frame beta chains. Identical CDR3 protein sequences are pooled into one entry, listed with their most common genes and DNA. The sample contains about 620,000 distinct CDR3 sequences, about a sixth of them found a single time. The ten biggest clones cover around 12% of the sample. Sample: PBMCs or a T cell subset sorted from them (not recorded which). These receptor sequences come from an adult woman who had mild COVID-19 (a few samples of this study predate the infection). The sample titles of this study are shuffled in the database, so cell type and time point are left out; the donor was told from shared clones.

V is TRBV11-2 and J is TRBJ2-1, with TRBD2 identical over 13 bases. This CDR3 has 16 residues. Germline V gene data show CDR1 as SGHAT and CDR2 as FQNNGV. V lost 4 bases, J lost 3 bases, and 3 bases stayed unmatched. The CDR3 protein is CASSSGLAGVYNEQFF. CDR3 DNA sequence: TGTGCCAGCAGCTCCGGACTAGCGGGAGTCTACAATGAGCAGTTCTTC.

This clonotype was detected a few times. As DNA, the CDR3 is TGTGCCTGGAGTGGGGACCGGGATACGCAGTATTTT. Translated: CAWSGDRDTQYF. The chain joins TRBV30 to TRBJ2-3, with D perhaps TRBD1 or TRBD2 (5 bases each). CDR3 length equals 12 residues. Looked up from germline, CDR1 is GTSNPN and CDR2 is SVGIG (reference sequence). The V end was cut by 1 base, the J end by 6 bases, with 8 bases between.

The chain joins TRBV24-1 to TRBJ2-2, with a weak D call TRBD1 (5 bases). CDR1 is KGHDR, CDR2 SFDVKD, per germline. V dropped 5 bases and J dropped 4 bases, with 13 bases sitting between them. The CDR3 is 15 residues long. The CDR3 loop is CATSASRVATGELFF. The CDR3 DNA is TGTGCCACCAGTGCCTCCAGGGTGGCCACCGGGGAGCTGTTTTTT.

This clonotype was picked up many times. V usage is TRBV7-8 and J usage is TRBJ2-3, with 8 nucleotides matching TRBD2. Trimming removed 5 bases from V and 2 bases from J; junction bases left unmatched: 12. Germline V gene sequence: CDR1 SGHVS, CDR2 FQNEAQ. The CDR3 has 17 residues. For the CDR3, the DNA is TGTGCCAGCAGCCCCCTACTAGCGGCTGGACTCACAGATACGCAGTATTTT. Amino acid sequence: CASSPLLAAGLTDTQYF.

This chain connects TRBV5-1 to TRBJ2-2; D might be TRBD2 (6 bases). V was trimmed by 0 bases and J by 2 bases, leaving 11 bases between them. Per germline, CDR1 SGHRS and CDR2 YFSETQ. This CDR3 contains 16 residues. CDR3 in amino acids: CASSLVGGDNTGELFF. Here the CDR3 DNA reads TGCGCCAGCAGCTTGGTTGGCGGGGATAACACCGGGGAGCTGTTTTTT.

This clonotype turned up a few times. The chain couples TRBV12-3 or TRBV12-4 to TRBJ2-5, with 7 nucleotides matching TRBD2. This CDR3 has 15 residues. Unmatched junction bases numbered 7, after V lost 3 bases and J lost 3 bases. In nucleotides, the CDR3 is TGTGCCAGCAGTTTTTGGGGGGGGTCCGAAGAGACCCAGTACTTC. As protein: CASSFWGGSEETQYF.

The V gene is TRBV7-3, the J gene TRBJ2-1; 14 bases map to TRBD2. Germline CDR1 reads SGHTA; CDR2 reads FQGTGA. After removal of 3 bases from V and 6 bases from J, the junction contained 4 bases not matched to a gene. The CDR3 runs 16 residues. The CDR3 DNA reads as TGTGCCAGCAGCTTTCGGGGACTAGCGGGAGCCAATGAGCAGTTCTTC. Translating gives CASSFRGLAGANEQFF.

This chain connects TRBV25-1 to TRBJ1-5; 11 bases align to TRBD1. V gave up 4 bases and J gave up 3 bases; unmatched junction bases: 5. The CDR3 extends over 16 amino acids. Germline CDR1 MGHDK, CDR2 SYGVNS. CDR3 nucleotide sequence: TGTGCCAGCAGTGCCGGGACAGGGGGATTCAATCAGCCCCAGCATTTT. This codes for CASSAGTGGFNQPQHF.